The 6 T cell receptor beta chains listed next were all sequenced from one sample in a study of T cell changes during pregnancy in multiple sclerosis (dated 2019 in TCRdb). The receptor library was made with the immunoSEQ multiplex PCR assay. Here the immuneACCESS table is served through TCRdb, limited to in-frame sequences with V and J called. Missing clones are a known gap in these copies; in checked studies unresolved V genes cover under half, and the rest lacks a known reason. Counted in this sample were fewer than 45,000 clones; around 89% of them appeared once. Approximately 0.51% of the sample belongs to the ten largest clones. Source: CD4+ T cells from peripheral blood mononuclear cells, taken in the first trimester of pregnancy. These receptors all come from a female donor with multiple sclerosis, enrolled in a pregnancy study.

The gene calls are TRBV7-7 and TRBJ1-4; no definite D call. V was trimmed by 5 bases and J by 8 bases, leaving 12 bases between them. Looked up from germline, CDR1 is SSHAT and CDR2 is FNYEAQ (reference sequence). The CDR3 has 13 residues. The CDR3 sequence is CASSRNSPEKLFF. The CDR3 nucleotides read TGTGCCAGCAGCCGTAACAGCCCCGAAAAACTGTTTTTT.

The chain is built from TRBV18 and TRBJ1-6, with 12 bases lining up with TRBD1. J was trimmed by 8 bases and V by 4 bases; bases with no gene match: 9. Germline V CDR1 and CDR2: KGHSH, LQKENI. This CDR3 comprises 17 residues. The CDR3 bases are TGTGCCAGCTCACTCCGGGACAGGGGGCTAGTAGATTCACCCCTCCACTTT. Its protein is CASSLRDRGLVDSPLHF. Full variable domain (remainder filled in from reference TRBV18 and TRBJ1-6): NAGVMQNPRHLVRRRGQEARLRCSPMKGHSHVYWYRQLPEEGLKFMVYLQKENIIDESGMPKERFSAEFPKEGPSILRIQQVVRGDSAAYFCASSLRDRGLVDSPLHFGNGTRLTVT.

CDR3 region: CATSRDLAGTFYEQYF. DNA for the CDR3: TGTGCCACCAGCAGAGATTTGGCAGGTACCTTCTACGAGCAGTACTTC. The chain joins TRBV15 to TRBJ2-7; D not certain. Germline CDR1 LNHNV, CDR2 YYDKDF (reference sequence). This CDR3 has 16 residues. V lost 0 bases to trimming and J lost 3 bases, with 15 bases between them.

V is TRBV5-1 and J is TRBJ1-1, with 10 bases aligning to TRBD1. The CDR3 sequence is 19 residues long. CDR1 is SGHRS and CDR2 is YFSETQ in the germline V gene. The junction had 18 bases not matched to a gene; V was cut back by 3 bases and J by 4 bases. The CDR3: CASSSSSGTGVRRITEAFF. The CDR3 DNA follows: TGCGCCAGCAGCTCGAGTTCCGGGACAGGGGTAAGGCGGATCACTGAAGCTTTCTTT.

This clone was seen just once. The chain employs TRBV30 and TRBJ1-2; 7 bases are shared with TRBD1. V dropped 5 bases and J dropped 4; count of bases not matched to a gene: 7. The length of the CDR3 is 13 residues. The germline V gene has CDR1 GTSNPN and CDR2 SVGIG (reference sequence). The CDR3 nucleotides read TGTGCCTGGCACCGACAGGGACCCTATGGCTACACCTTC. The encoded protein is CAWHRQGPYGYTF.

This clone was seen once. The rearrangement joins TRBV25-1 to TRBJ1-2; D call uncertain. V lost 4 bases, J lost 6 bases, and 9 bases lay in between. CDR1 MGHDK and CDR2 SYGVNS come from the germline V gene. The CDR3 has 12 amino acids. In DNA, the CDR3 is TGTGCCAGCAGTGCAGGTCCTCATGGCTACACCTTC. Protein product: CASSAGPHGYTF.